This entry lists 23 T cell receptor beta chains sequenced from one sample in a study of blood T cell repertoires in COVID-19. Repertoires were generated with immunoSEQ multiplex PCR, while TCRdb's copy carries only in-frame clones and drops some. In the table there are 470,000 or so clones, 87% of which are singletons. Sequenced input: PBMCs or T cells enriched from blood (not recorded which). The receptors come from a woman between 18 and 29 years old with acute COVID-19.

In regard to this clone: The sample holds other DNA sequences that translate to the same CDR3. This chain links TRBV5-1 with TRBJ1-1; D is uncertain. The ends were cut back, 0 bases at V and 0 bases at J, with 6 bases in the middle. Germline CDR1 and CDR2: SGHRS and YFSETQ. CDR3 length: 14 amino acids. CDR3 bases: TGCGCCAGCAGCTTGGACAGCTTGAACACTGAAGCTTTCTTT. Protein sequence: CASSLDSLNTEAFF.

The V gene is TRBV19, the J gene TRBJ2-1, with 11 bases fitting TRBD2. Germline CDR1 and CDR2: LNHDA and SQIVND (reference sequence). The V and J ends lost 1 base and 5 bases, in that order; junction bases with no gene match: 13. The CDR3 loop spans 19 amino acids. This CDR3 reads CASSIALPSSGRFHNEQFF. The CDR3 DNA sequence: TGTGCCAGTAGTATAGCCCTCCCTTCTAGCGGGAGGTTCCACAATGAGCAGTTCTTC.

The chain employs TRBV5-1 and TRBJ1-2; D is uncertain. This CDR3 is built from 14 residues. V lost 0 bases, J lost 4 bases, and 10 bases lay in between. The germline gives CDR1 SGHRS, CDR2 YFSETQ. The CDR3: CASSLVSGSYGYTF. CDR3 DNA: TGCGCCAGCAGCTTGGTTTCAGGCTCCTATGGCTACACCTTC.

This chain uses TRBV19 with TRBJ1-2; tentatively, D is TRBD1 (5 bases). The length of the CDR3 is 11 residues. Germline values: CDR1 LNHDA, CDR2 SQIVND (reference sequence). Between the trimmed V and J ends, which lost 6 bases and 3 bases, there was a span of 5 bases. The CDR3 coding sequence is TGTGCCAGTAGACAGGACTATGGCTACACCTTC. Its translation: CASRQDYGYTF.

The chain recombines TRBV7-9 with TRBJ2-1; 10 bases agree with TRBD2. Germline loops: CDR1 SEHNR, CDR2 FQNEAQ (reference sequence). V was clipped by 5 bases and J by 10 bases; unmatched bases: 8. The CDR3 covers 14 residues. CDR3 in amino acids: CASSARTSGREQFF. For the CDR3, the DNA is TGTGCCAGCAGCGCCCGGACTAGCGGTCGGGAGCAGTTCTTC. Complete variable domain (other parts from reference TRBV7-9 and TRBJ2-1): DTGVSQNPRHKITKRGQNVTFRCDPISEHNRLYWYRQTLGQGPEFLTYFQNEAQLEKSRLLSDRFSAERPKGSFSTLEIQRTEQGDSAMYLCASSARTSGREQFFGPGTRLTVL.

This sequence joins TRBV19 and TRBJ1-2; D remains ambiguous. V dropped 5 bases and J dropped 4 bases, with 8 bases sitting between them. From germline, CDR1 is LNHDA and CDR2 SQIVND (reference sequence). The CDR3 spans 12 residues. The CDR3 spells CASSGAVYGYTF. The CDR3 DNA reads TGTGCCAGTAGTGGAGCAGTCTATGGCTACACCTTC.

The rearrangement uses TRBV28 and TRBJ1-4; tentatively, D is TRBD1 (5 bases). Germline CDR1 and CDR2: MDHEN and SYDVKM. The ends were cut back, 6 bases at V and 0 bases at J, with 14 bases in the middle. The CDR3 runs to 16 residues. In DNA, the CDR3 is TGTGCCAGCAGCTCTTTCCAGGGTGCAACTAATGAAAAACTGTTTTTT. The encoded protein is CASSSFQGATNEKLFF.

The V call is TRBV3-1 (or the pseudogene TRBV3-2), the J call TRBJ2-7; perhaps TRBD2 as D (6 bases). Germline V gives CDR1 LGHDT, CDR2 YNNKEL (reference sequence). CDR3 length: 11 residues. V lost 10 bases, J lost 7 bases, and 14 bases lay in between. The CDR3 DNA reads TGTGCCACCCGGGGGTTTCGGGAGCAGTACTTC. Its translation: CATRGFREQYF.

To note about this clone: The same CDR3 can be traced to other DNA sequences in this sample. The chain uses TRBV3-1 (or the pseudogene TRBV3-2) and TRBJ1-6; D remains ambiguous. Between the trimmed V and J ends, which lost 1 base and 8 bases, there was a span of 3 bases. The CDR3 contains 12 residues. Germline V gene lookup returns CDR1 LGHDT and CDR2 YNNKEL (reference sequence). This chain's CDR3 is CASSQADSPLHF. In nucleotides, the CDR3 is TGTGCCAGCAGCCAAGCGGATTCACCCCTCCACTTT.

The chain uses TRBV2 and TRBJ2-1; 9 bases agree with TRBD2. V gave up 2 bases and J gave up 2 bases; unmatched junction bases: 1. Per the germline V gene, CDR1 is SNHLY and CDR2 is FYNNEI. This CDR3 is 15 amino acids long. Here the CDR3 reads CASSELAGTYNEQFF. CDR3 in DNA: TGTGCCAGCAGTGAACTAGCGGGGACCTACAATGAGCAGTTCTTC.

The chain employs TRBV29-1 and TRBJ2-1, with D possibly TRBD1 on 6 matching bases. The V end was cut by 0 bases, the J end by 4 bases, with 13 bases between. This CDR3 is 15 amino acids long. Germline CDR1 SQVTM, CDR2 ANQGSEA. This chain's CDR3 is CSVEEVWTAYNEQFF. For the CDR3, the DNA is TGCAGCGTTGAAGAGGTATGGACAGCTTACAATGAGCAGTTCTTC.

The V and J genes are TRBV19 and TRBJ2-3, with no clear D. The CDR3 is made up of 15 amino acids. Trimming removed 5 bases at V and 0 bases at J, with 12 bases between. Looked up from germline, CDR1 is LNHDA and CDR2 is SQIVND (reference sequence). The CDR3 sequence is CASSSTSASTDTQYF. DNA of the CDR3: TGTGCCAGTAGTTCTACTTCCGCGAGCACAGATACGCAGTATTTT.

Only one count was recorded for this clone. This CDR3 is also generated by other DNA sequences in the sample. The chain employs TRBV7-9 and TRBJ2-7; no clear D gene. V lost 1 base and J 5 bases, leaving 6 bases between the germline ends. This CDR3 comprises 12 residues. The germline gives CDR1 SEHNR, CDR2 FQNEAQ (reference sequence). The CDR3 DNA reads TGTGCCAGCAGCTTAGGGTCAGACGAGCAGTACTTC. The encoded protein is CASSLGSDEQYF.

The gene calls are TRBV10-2 and TRBJ2-5; 8 bases agree with TRBD1. Germline-derived CDR1 and CDR2 are WSHSY and SAAADI. The CDR3 length is 15 residues. After removal of 2 bases from V and 4 bases from J, the junction contained 6 bases not matched to a gene. The CDR3 coding sequence is TGCGCCAGCAGTGAGCGACAGGGGCTGTTAGAGACCCAGTACTTC. This sequence encodes CASSERQGLLETQYF.

This clone was counted a few times. The chain couples TRBV25-1 to TRBJ2-1; D is undetermined. The CDR3 length is 12 residues. CDR1 and CDR2 from the germline V gene are MGHDK and SYGVNS. Trimming removed 3 bases from V and 9 bases from J, with 9 bases in between. This CDR3 reads CASSDASFEQFF. CDR3 DNA sequence: TGTGCCAGCAGTGATGCAAGCTTTGAGCAGTTCTTC.

The chain combines TRBV6-5 with TRBJ1-6, with 8 nucleotides matching TRBD1. CDR3 size: 15 residues. CDR1 is MNHEY and CDR2 is SVGAGI in the germline V gene. J was trimmed by 4 bases and V by 5 bases; bases with no gene match: 4. The CDR3 DNA sequence: TGTGCCAGCAGTAAGGACAGGGAGTATAATTCACCCCTCCACTTT. Translation gives CASSKDREYNSPLHF.

The V and J genes are TRBV24-1 and TRBJ2-1; 11 bases align to TRBD2. The J segment lost 7 bases and the V segment lost 6 bases, leaving 7 bases of the junction unmatched. The CDR3 sequence is 15 residues long. In germline, CDR1 is KGHDR, CDR2 SFDVKD. DNA for the CDR3: TGTGCCACCAGTACGCTAGCGGGAGGAATAAATGAGCAGTTCTTC. This gives the protein CATSTLAGGINEQFF.

V and J are TRBV27 and TRBJ1-5; 10 bases map to TRBD1. V lost 2 bases and J lost 7; bases outside the gene matches: 2. The CDR3 loop spans 14 amino acids. CDR1 and CDR2 from the germline V gene are MNHEY and SMNVEV (reference sequence). CDR3 sequence reads: CASSLRTGGQPQHF. The CDR3 DNA reads as TGTGCCAGCAGTTTAAGGACAGGGGGACAGCCCCAGCATTTT.

V is TRBV6-5 and J is TRBJ1-4; D call uncertain. The germline V gene has CDR1 MNHEY and CDR2 SVGAGI. This CDR3 contains 13 residues. Trimming removed 7 bases at V and 8 bases at J, with 14 bases between. The CDR3 loop reads CASNWGSGEKLFF. DNA of the CDR3: TGTGCCAGCAACTGGGGTTCGGGGGAAAAACTGTTTTTT.

The gene calls are TRBV7-9 and TRBJ2-1; 9 bases match TRBD1. With V trimmed by 7 bases and J by 5 bases, 12 bases remained unmatched. CDR1 is SEHNR and CDR2 is FQNEAQ in the germline V gene (reference sequence). CDR3 size: 16 residues. The CDR3 region has the DNA TGTGCCAGCACCATAACCCCTAGGACAGGGGACAATGAGCAGTTCTTC. Its translation is CASTITPRTGDNEQFF.

This chain uses TRBV18 with TRBJ2-5; TRBD2 matches at 12 bases. CDR3 length: 16 residues. CDR1 is KGHSH and CDR2 is LQKENI in the germline V gene. Trimming removed 2 bases from V and 2 bases from J; junction bases left unmatched: 3. The CDR3 is CASSPTSGGPQETQYF. Written as DNA, the CDR3 is TGTGCCAGCTCACCAACTAGCGGGGGGCCACAAGAGACCCAGTACTTC.

This chain uses TRBV11-2 with TRBJ1-2; unclear D gene. V gave up 1 base and J gave up 6 bases, with 12 bases separating them. The CDR3 sequence is 14 residues long. In germline, CDR1 is SGHAT, CDR2 FQNNGV. Written as DNA, the CDR3 is TGTGCCAGCAGCTTAGCGGGGTTGAAGAATGGCTACACCTTC. As protein: CASSLAGLKNGYTF.

On this clone itself: Other DNA variants within this sample encode the same CDR3. The chain has TRBV2 and TRBJ2-7; TRBD1 matches at 9 bases. Unmatched junction bases numbered 3, after V lost 8 bases and J lost 4 bases. Germline V lookup: CDR1 SNHLY, CDR2 FYNNEI. This CDR3 is built from 12 residues. CDR3 nucleotides: TGTGCCAGCTCGGGACAGGGATACGAGCAGTACTTC. Translated: CASSGQGYEQYF. Based on the CDR3 plus reference TRBV2 and TRBJ2-7, the full variable domain is EPEVTQTPSHQVTQMGQEVILRCVPISNHLYFYWYRQILGQKVEFLVSFYNNEISEKSEIFDDQFSVERPDGSNFTLKIRSTKLEDSAMYFCASSGQGYEQYFGPGTRLTVT.